This entry lists 30 T cell receptor beta chains sequenced from one sample in a study of control samples from healthy donors and cancer patients. The assay was immunoSEQ multiplex PCR, and TCRdb's table has in-frame clones only and misses some. The sample contains around 85,000 clones, around nine tenths of which appear only once. Sequenced material: blood. The receptors here all came from a woman aged 55 to 70 in good health.

This clone turned up a few times. The chain employs TRBV6-2 or TRBV6-3 and TRBJ2-4; tentatively, D is TRBD2 (6 bases). Trimming shortened V by 5 bases and J by 0 bases, and 14 bases separated the two germline ends. The CDR3 consists of 16 residues. Looked up from germline, CDR1 is MNHEY and CDR2 is SVGEGT. DNA for the CDR3: TGTGCCAGCAGTGCTGGGACTCTTCTAGCCAAAAACATTCAGTACTTC. It encodes CASSAGTLLAKNIQYF.

The rearrangement links TRBV7-2 to TRBJ2-7; TRBD1 matches at 7 bases. The J segment lost 6 bases and the V segment lost 6 bases, leaving 11 bases of the junction unmatched. CDR1 and CDR2 (germline): SGHTA, FQGNSA. The CDR3 consists of 14 residues. The CDR3 DNA is TGTGCCAGCAGGTCCGGGACAGTAGGTCGCGAGCAGTACTTC. This sequence encodes CASRSGTVGREQYF.

This clone was detected only once. This sequence joins TRBV6-5 and TRBJ1-1; tentative D call: TRBD1 (5 bases). Looked up from germline, CDR1 is MNHEY and CDR2 is SVGAGI. The CDR3 runs to 14 residues. V lost 5 bases and J lost 2, with 12 bases in between. CDR3 sequence: CASSHRQGNTEAFF. The CDR3 DNA reads as TGTGCCAGCAGTCATCGCCAGGGAAACACTGAAGCTTTCTTT.

The sample holds one count of this clone. This sample includes further DNA sequences coding for the same CDR3. The V and J genes are TRBV7-3 and TRBJ2-6; 9 bases map to TRBD2. Unmatched junction bases numbered 6, after V lost 1 base and J lost 2 bases. Germline lookup yields CDR1 SGHTA and CDR2 FQGTGA. The length of the CDR3 is 18 residues. Written as DNA, the CDR3 is TGTGCCAGCAGCTTAATTAGCGGGGGAGGGACTGGGGCCAACGTCCTGACTTTC. It specifies CASSLISGGGTGANVLTF.

The chain couples TRBV9 to TRBJ1-1, with 9 bases that match TRBD1. The length of the CDR3 is 14 residues. With 3 bases clipped from V and 5 bases from J, the junction kept 5 bases outside the gene matches. Germline values: CDR1 SGDLS, CDR2 YYNGEE. The CDR3 spells CASSGQGGGTEAFF. DNA for the CDR3: TGTGCCAGCAGCGGACAGGGGGGAGGAACTGAAGCTTTCTTT.

V is TRBV2 and J is TRBJ1-5; TRBD1 aligns across 9 bases. V was pared by 6 bases and J by 7 bases, with 7 bases of the junction left unmatched. This CDR3 has 14 residues. CDR1 and CDR2 from the germline V gene are SNHLY and FYNNEI. CDR3 protein: CASSLGQGGQPQHF. The CDR3 coding sequence is TGTGCCAGCAGCCTGGGACAGGGCGGACAGCCCCAGCATTTT.

This clone was detected only once. The V gene is TRBV5-4, the J gene TRBJ2-7, with D perhaps TRBD1 (6 bases). The germline V gene encodes CDR1 SGHNT and CDR2 YYREEE (reference sequence). The length of the CDR3 is 15 residues. The V end was cut by 4 bases, the J end by 1 base, with 15 bases between. CDR3 in amino acids: CASSAALDRSYEQYF. The CDR3 nucleotides are TGTGCCAGCAGCGCCGCCCTGGACAGATCCTACGAGCAGTACTTC.

This clone was found once. V and J are TRBV20-1 and TRBJ2-7, with 11 positions matching TRBD2. The V and J ends lost 3 bases and 3 bases, in that order; junction bases with no gene match: 13. The CDR3 runs 17 residues. Germline V CDR1 and CDR2: DFQATT, SNEGSKA (reference sequence). This chain's CDR3 is CSASPATSSGRIYEQYF. CDR3 nucleotides: TGCAGTGCTAGTCCCGCCACCTCTAGCGGGAGGATCTACGAGCAGTACTTC.

CDR3 coding DNA: TGCGCCAGCAGCTTAAATCCCCTCGGGACAGAGGTTAATGAAAAACTGTTTTTT. Protein sequence: CASSLNPLGTEVNEKLFF. The rearrangement joins TRBV5-1 to TRBJ1-4, with 7 bases aligning to TRBD1. CDR1 and CDR2 (germline): SGHRS, YFSETQ. The CDR3 is made up of 18 amino acids. With 2 bases clipped from V and 4 bases from J, the junction kept 14 bases outside the gene matches.

The chain uses TRBV7-3 and TRBJ1-3; 11 nucleotides agree with TRBD1. The CDR3 has 16 amino acids. Germline lookup yields CDR1 SGHTA and CDR2 FQGTGA. The junction had 6 bases not matched to a gene; V was cut back by 5 bases and J by 3 bases. The chain's CDR3 is CASSLTGTGGGNTIYF. The CDR3 DNA follows: TGTGCCAGCAGCCTTACCGGGACAGGGGGTGGAAACACCATATATTTT.

This rearrangement joins TRBV11-2 to TRBJ1-6; 7 bases fit TRBD1. The CDR3 extends over 16 amino acids. Per the germline V gene, CDR1 is SGHAT and CDR2 is FQNNGV. J gave up 7 bases and V 2 bases, and 8 bases lay outside the gene matches. CDR3 residues: CASSLTRQGRNSPLHF. The CDR3 region has the DNA TGTGCCAGCAGCTTAACCCGACAGGGAAGGAATTCACCCCTCCACTTT.

The J gene is TRBJ1-2, the V gene TRBV28; 7 nucleotides agree with TRBD1. The germline V gene encodes CDR1 MDHEN and CDR2 SYDVKM. The CDR3 runs to 14 residues. V shed 6 bases and J 8 bases; nucleotides not matched to a gene: 12. The CDR3 reads CASRETGTEGGYTF. CDR3 bases: TGTGCCAGCAGGGAGACAGGGACGGAGGGGGGCTACACCTTC.

The CDR3 DNA follows: TGTGCCTGGAGTGAAGCTAACTATGGCTACACCTTC. Residues: CAWSEANYGYTF. This chain links TRBV30 with TRBJ1-2; no reliable D call. Germline V lookup: CDR1 GTSNPN, CDR2 SVGIG (reference sequence). The V gene lost 1 base and the J gene lost 0 bases, with 3 bases spanning the gap. The CDR3 is 12 amino acids.

This rearrangement joins TRBV7-6 to TRBJ1-2, with TRBD1 identical over 8 bases. The CDR3 spans 14 residues. The V gene's germline CDR1 is SGHVS and CDR2 FNYEAQ. The junction had 4 bases not matched to a gene; V was cut back by 2 bases and J by 5 bases. Here the CDR3 reads CASSLSRTGYGYTF. The CDR3 nucleotides read TGTGCCAGCAGCTTAAGTCGGACAGGGTATGGCTACACCTTC.

V and J are TRBV5-1 and TRBJ2-2; 10 bases map to TRBD1. Trimming removed 4 bases from V and 3 bases from J; junction bases left unmatched: 3. Looked up from germline, CDR1 is SGHRS and CDR2 is YFSETQ. The CDR3 consists of 15 residues. In DNA form, the CDR3 reads TGCGCCAGCAGCACCGGGACAGGGGACACCGGGGAGCTGTTTTTT. As protein: CASSTGTGDTGELFF.

The rearrangement links TRBV4-1 to TRBJ2-2; no firm D call. The V gene lost 7 bases and the J gene lost 6 bases, with 6 bases spanning the gap. The CDR3 is 11 amino acids. The germline V gene encodes CDR1 MGHRA and CDR2 YSYEKL. DNA for the CDR3: TGCGCCAGCACGGGTGCCGGGGAGCTGTTTTTT. Translating gives CASTGAGELFF.

The chain joins TRBV5-6 to TRBJ1-2; D remains unclear. The length of the CDR3 is 12 residues. The germline V gene has CDR1 SGHDT and CDR2 YYEEEE. The ends were cut back, 2 bases at V and 4 bases at J, with 6 bases in the middle. In nucleotides, the CDR3 is TGTGCCAGCAGCTTTCTGAGCTATGGCTACACCTTC. Translation gives CASSFLSYGYTF.

V usage is TRBV27 and J usage is TRBJ1-1, with D possibly TRBD1 on 6 matching bases. CDR1 is MNHEY and CDR2 is SMNVEV in the germline V gene (reference sequence). V was clipped by 7 bases and J by 1 base, with 16 bases between them. The CDR3 is 15 amino acids. The CDR3 DNA reads TGTGCCAGCATTCCACAGGGCTCTGGGAACACTGAAGCTTTCTTT. This sequence encodes CASIPQGSGNTEAFF.

This chain links TRBV6-2 or TRBV6-3 with TRBJ2-7; 7 bases map to TRBD1. Looked up from germline, CDR1 is MNHEY and CDR2 is SVGEGT. The CDR3 totals 15 residues. Germline trimming cut 6 bases from V and 3 bases from J; bases unmatched to any gene: 11. CDR3 loop: CASSSMGQFYYEQYF. The CDR3 DNA reads TGTGCCAGCAGCTCCATGGGACAGTTCTACTACGAGCAGTACTTC.

This rearrangement joins TRBV5-1 to TRBJ2-1, with TRBD1 as a possible D gene (6 bases). Germline CDR1 reads SGHRS; CDR2 reads YFSETQ. The germline V and J ends were trimmed by 5 bases and 7 bases, with 16 bases remaining between them. The CDR3 covers 14 residues. The DNA for the CDR3 is TGCGCCAGCAGGGTAACAGGGCCGTGGAATGAGCAGTTCTTC. It is translated as CASRVTGPWNEQFF.

V is TRBV7-2 and J is TRBJ1-5; the D is unclear. This CDR3 contains 16 residues. Germline V gives CDR1 SGHTA, CDR2 FQGNSA. V was shortened by 0 bases and J by 7 bases, with 16 bases between the two germline ends. The CDR3 region has the DNA TGTGCCAGCAGCTTAGCGCAGCTCGGCGGAGGCCAGCCCCAGCATTTT. It codes for CASSLAQLGGGQPQHF.

This clone has a handful of counts. The chain recombines TRBV7-3 with TRBJ1-1, with 11 bases that match TRBD1. Germline CDR1 is SGHTA and CDR2 is FQGTGA. CDR3 length: 14 residues. Germline trimming cut 5 bases from V and 5 bases from J; bases unmatched to any gene: 4. CDR3 DNA sequence: TGTGCCAGCAGCCGGGACAGGGGGGGAACTGAAGCTTTCTTT. Translating gives CASSRDRGGTEAFF.

The rearrangement joins TRBV10-3 to TRBJ2-5; D possibly corresponds to TRBD1 (5 bases). Trimming took 3 bases from V and 4 from J, leaving 12 bases between them. From germline, CDR1 is ENHRY and CDR2 SYGVKD. The CDR3 sequence is 14 residues long. The CDR3 nucleotides read TGTGCCATCAGTGATGGGGCAATAGTAGAGACCCAGTACTTC. Protein product: CAISDGAIVETQYF.

CDR3 amino acids: CSVESGTQYF. The CDR3 DNA reads as TGCAGCGTTGAGAGTGGGACCCAGTACTTC. The gene calls are TRBV29-1 and TRBJ2-5; no firm D call. Trimming took off 3 bases at V and 7 bases at J, with 6 bases between the two ends. The CDR3 consists of 10 residues. The V gene's germline CDR1 is SQVTM and CDR2 ANQGSEA.

The V call is TRBV29-1, the J call TRBJ2-1; no clear D gene. V dropped 4 bases and J dropped 0 bases, with 13 bases sitting between them. The CDR3 runs to 15 residues. Germline-derived CDR1 and CDR2 are SQVTM and ANQGSEA. The CDR3 here is CSVVGLGSSYNEQFF. The CDR3 region has the DNA TGCAGCGTTGTCGGTCTGGGCAGCTCCTACAATGAGCAGTTCTTC.

This rearrangement joins TRBV3-1 (or the pseudogene TRBV3-2) to TRBJ1-3; D is unresolved. In germline, CDR1 is LGHDT, CDR2 YNNKEL (reference sequence). Deletions cut 1 base from V and 2 bases from J, with 3 bases between. This CDR3 region has 13 residues. Here the CDR3 DNA reads TGTGCCAGCAGCCAAGGGACTGGAAACACCATATATTTT. Protein product: CASSQGTGNTIYF.

This chain connects TRBV7-9 to TRBJ2-7; no clear D gene. The CDR3 loop spans 16 amino acids. The ends were cut back, 5 bases at V and 2 bases at J, with 19 bases in the middle. Germline V gives CDR1 SEHNR, CDR2 FQNEAQ (reference sequence). The CDR3 loop is CASSHGFNTETYEQYF. The CDR3 bases are TGTGCCAGCAGCCACGGATTCAACACAGAAACCTACGAGCAGTACTTC.

The CDR3 region is CASSPAWSIYGYTF. CDR3 DNA sequence: TGTGCCAGCAGCCCGGCCTGGTCGATCTATGGCTACACCTTC. The chain employs TRBV6-2 or TRBV6-3 and TRBJ1-2, with D unclear. CDR1 is MNHEY and CDR2 is SVGEGT in the germline V gene. V lost 6 bases, J lost 4 bases, and 15 bases lay in between. The CDR3 runs 14 residues.

V usage is TRBV27 and J usage is TRBJ1-5, with 8 bases that match TRBD1. With 5 bases clipped from V and 2 bases from J, the junction kept 14 bases outside the gene matches. Germline CDR1 MNHEY, CDR2 SMNVEV (reference sequence). The CDR3 has 18 amino acids. The DNA of the CDR3 is TGTGCCAGCAGTCCAGGACAGGGCTCTTCGAGGGGCAATCAGCCCCAGCATTTT. This encodes CASSPGQGSSRGNQPQHF.

About this clone: Other DNA sequences within the sample encode an identical CDR3. This chain uses TRBV5-5 with TRBJ2-7; possible D gene TRBD2, 6 bases. Between the trimmed V and J ends, which lost 0 bases and 3 bases, there was a span of 10 bases. CDR1 is SGHKS, CDR2 YYEKEE, per germline (reference sequence). This CDR3 is 14 amino acids long. The CDR3 sequence: CASSLGGGGYEQYF. In DNA form, the CDR3 reads TGTGCCAGCAGCTTGGGTGGGGGAGGCTACGAGCAGTACTTC.